These T cell receptor beta chains were read from a single sample in a study of human T cells and chemical hapten exposure. TCRdb processed the RACE reads anew with MiXCR; each CDR3 protein has one entry. The sample records some 57,000 distinct CDR3 sequences, more than 9% being singletons. Sequencing used whole blood, obtained in connection with sensitization to the hapten diphenylcyclopropenone (DPC). The receptors come from a woman in her 50s with alopecia areata. Some clones in this sample may be carry-over from other donors' samples. Both conserved end residues are part of each CDR3. A D gene is named only where the DNA matches it firmly. Not all rows give a size; the values are once, few, many and, for expanded clones, a class.

D gene | J gene | V gene | clone size | CDR3 protein | CDR3 DNA
- | TRBJ2-4 | TRBV6-6 | - | CASGPSGAKNIQYF | TGTGCCAGCGGTCCCTCGGGAGCCAAAAACATTCAGTACTTC
- | TRBJ1-1 | TRBV12-3/TRBV12-4 | - | CASSLSGANLRGAFF | TGTGCCAGCAGTTTGTCCGGGGCGAATCTAAGAGGAGCTTTCTTT
- | TRBJ2-3 | TRBV2 | many | CASSGATDTQYF | TGTGCCAGCAGTGGTGCGACAGATACGCAGTATTTT
TRBD2 | TRBJ2-3 | TRBV20-1 | few | CSAESGGASDTQYF | TGCAGTGCCGAGTCCGGGGGGGCCTCAGATACGCAGTATTTT
- | TRBJ1-1 | TRBV20-1 | many | CSVPVRTPWEAFF | TGCAGTGTCCCCGTACGGACACCCTGGGAAGCTTTCTTT
- | TRBJ1-2 | TRBV5-6 | many | CASSFPGTPYYGYTF | TGTGCCAGCAGCTTTCCCGGGACACCCTACTATGGCTACACCTTC
TRBD1 | TRBJ1-1 | TRBV28 | few | CASKTGQLNTEAFF | TGTGCCAGCAAAACGGGACAGCTGAACACTGAAGCTTTCTTT
- | TRBJ2-7 | TRBV20-1 | many | CSATTPLYEQYF | TGCAGTGCAACGACCCCGCTCTACGAGCAGTACTTC
- | TRBJ2-3 | TRBV28 | - | CASSRDQDTQYF | TGTGCCAGCAGTCGGGACCAAGATACGCAGTATTTT
- | TRBJ2-5 | TRBV28 | many | CASSLGGRETQYF | TGTGCCAGCAGTTTGGGGGGGCGAGAGACCCAGTACTTC
TRBD2 | TRBJ2-7 | TRBV27 | - | CASSPWTSGTDEQYF | TGTGCCAGCAGTCCCTGGACTAGCGGGACGGACGAGCAGTACTTC
TRBD1 | TRBJ2-5 | TRBV5-1 | few | CASSLRDRVEETQYF | TGCGCCAGCAGCCTCCGGGACAGGGTGGAAGAGACCCAGTACTTC
- | TRBJ2-2 | TRBV7-9 | many | CASSRQGGNTGELFF | TGTGCCAGCAGTCGACAGGGAGGCAACACCGGGGAGCTGTTTTTT
- | TRBJ1-1 | TRBV6-2/TRBV6-3 | many | CASSYAGTAEAFF | TGTGCCAGCAGTTACGCTGGGACGGCTGAAGCTTTCTTT
- | TRBJ1-5 | TRBV28 | few | CASSPNQPQHF | TGTGCCAGCAGTCCGAATCAGCCCCAGCATTTT
- | TRBJ1-2 | TRBV28 | few | CASSLEYYGYTF | TGTGCCAGCAGTTTGGAATACTATGGCTACACCTTC
TRBD1 | TRBJ1-1 | TRBV29-1 | many | CSVGPDRPNTEAFF | TGCAGCGTTGGCCCGGACAGGCCGAACACTGAAGCTTTCTTT
- | TRBJ2-7 | TRBV28 | few | CASSLWGEQYF | TGTGCCAGCAGTTTATGGGGGGAGCAGTACTTC
- | TRBJ1-5 | TRBV6-6 | few | CASSFGSDSNQPQHF | TGTGCCAGCAGTTTTGGCAGCGATAGCAATCAGCCCCAGCATTTT
- | TRBJ1-2 | TRBV28 | - | CASSFSGANYGYTF | TGTGCCAGCAGTTTTTCGGGGGCTAACTATGGCTACACCTTC
- | TRBJ1-3 | TRBV4-1 | - | CASSQRVAAFGNTIYF | TGCGCCAGCAGCCAACGAGTGGCCGCTTTTGGAAACACCATATATTTT
- | TRBJ1-1 | TRBV3-1 | - | CASSQTSGLTEAFF | TGTGCCAGCAGCCAAACATCGGGACTCACTGAAGCTTTCTTT
- | TRBJ2-6 | TRBV11-2 | few | CASSSVTGANVLTF | TGTGCCAGCAGCTCAGTTACTGGGGCCAACGTCCTGACTTTC
- | TRBJ1-5 | TRBV7-2 | many | CASSLAPRSNQPQHF | TGTGCCAGCAGCTTAGCGCCCAGGAGCAATCAGCCCCAGCATTTT
TRBD1 | TRBJ1-5 | TRBV19 | - | CASSEQGHQPQHF | TGTGCCAGTAGCGAACAGGGGCATCAGCCCCAGCATTTT
- | TRBJ1-2 | TRBV6-1 | few | CASITRPTPNYGYTF | TGTGCCAGCATTACAAGGCCTACCCCTAACTATGGCTACACCTTC
TRBD2 | TRBJ2-2 | TRBV7-6 | few | CASRATSGGYTGELFF | TGTGCCAGCAGGGCAACTAGCGGGGGGTACACCGGGGAGCTGTTTTTT
- | TRBJ2-7 | TRBV10-1 | - | CASSARGSEQYF | TGCGCCAGCTCCGCCCGGGGTTCCGAGCAGTACTTC
- | TRBJ1-5 | TRBV29-1 | few | CSVTTGGAGSNQPQHF | TGCAGCGTTACTACAGGAGGAGCGGGGAGCAATCAGCCCCAGCATTTT
- | TRBJ1-4 | TRBV28 | - | CASSFGGEKLFF | TGTGCCAGCAGTTTTGGAGGCGAAAAACTGTTTTTT
- | TRBJ2-3 | TRBV4-3 | - | CASSQLSGTRVGNGDTQYF | TGCGCCAGCAGCCAACTCTCCGGGACAAGGGTCGGGAATGGAGATACGCAGTATTTT
TRBD1 | TRBJ1-1 | TRBV6-2/TRBV6-3 | few | CASSFDRGKPEAFF | TGTGCCAGCAGCTTTGACAGGGGGAAACCCGAAGCTTTCTTT
TRBD2 | TRBJ2-1 | TRBV12-3/TRBV12-4 | few | CASSPTAGLARFF | TGTGCCAGCAGCCCAACTGCGGGACTAGCTCGGTTCTTC
- | TRBJ2-7 | TRBV28 | few | CASSLYVGHSDEQYF | TGTGCCAGCAGTTTATATGTCGGGCACTCCGACGAGCAGTACTTC
TRBD1 | TRBJ1-6 | TRBV7-6 | few | CASSPGQGNSPLHF | TGTGCCAGCAGCCCGGGACAGGGAAATTCACCCCTCCACTTT
TRBD1 | TRBJ1-1 | TRBV5-6 | many | CASSSTGEYTEAFF | TGTGCCAGCAGCTCGACAGGGGAGTACACTGAAGCTTTCTTT
- | TRBJ1-2 | TRBV7-2 | many | CASSSTYGYTF | TGTGCCAGCAGCTCGACCTATGGCTACACCTTC
TRBD1 | TRBJ1-3 | TRBV29-1 | - | CSVGVGQRGNTIYF | TGCAGCGTTGGGGTGGGACAGCGTGGAAACACCATATATTTT
TRBD1 | TRBJ2-7 | TRBV28 | few | CASRKRQGGSYEQYF | TGTGCCAGCAGAAAACGACAGGGTGGATCCTACGAGCAGTACTTC
- | TRBJ1-6 | TRBV21-1 | many | CASSSRPGRPGNSPLHF | TGTGCCAGCAGCAGTAGACCTGGCCGCCCGGGTAATTCACCCCTCCACTTT
- | TRBJ1-2 | TRBV28 | many | CASSPPTGWARGYTF | TGTGCCAGCAGTCCCCCAACAGGGTGGGCTCGGGGCTACACCTTC
- | TRBJ2-2 | TRBV3-1 | few | CASSQEQDNTGELFF | TGTGCCAGCAGCCAAGAACAAGATAACACCGGGGAGCTGTTTTTT
TRBD1 | TRBJ2-4 | TRBV29-1 | few | CSARGQLNIQYF | TGCAGCGCCCGGGGACAGCTAAACATTCAGTACTTC
- | TRBJ2-1 | TRBV7-9 | many | CASSSRVESYNEQFF | TGTGCCAGCAGCTCGCGAGTGGAATCGTACAATGAGCAGTTCTTC
TRBD1 | TRBJ2-7 | TRBV6-2/TRBV6-3 | few | CASSQRQGAAYEQYF | TGTGCCAGCAGCCAAAGACAGGGGGCGGCCTACGAGCAGTACTTC
- | TRBJ1-4 | TRBV5-4 | - | CASSLRADAEKLFF | TGTGCCAGCAGCTTGAGGGCGGACGCCGAAAAACTGTTTTTT
TRBD1 | TRBJ2-1 | TRBV27 | few | CASSSGTAQGEQFF | TGTGCCAGCAGTTCCGGGACCGCACAGGGGGAGCAGTTCTTC
- | TRBJ2-5 | TRBV28 | - | CASSLGSIGRETQYF | TGTGCCAGCAGTTTAGGCTCTATTGGGCGAGAGACCCAGTACTTC
TRBD2 | TRBJ2-2 | TRBV20-1 | - | CSLNSGRETGELFF | TGCAGCTTAAATAGCGGGAGAGAGACCGGGGAGCTGTTTTTT
- | TRBJ2-5 | TRBV6-1 | many | CASTPHPQETQYF | TGTGCCAGCACCCCCCACCCCCAAGAGACCCAGTACTTC
- | TRBJ2-5 | TRBV7-9 | few | CASLDSAQETQYF | TGTGCCAGCTTGGATAGCGCTCAAGAGACCCAGTACTTC
- | TRBJ2-1 | TRBV2 | - | CASSGTRVNNEQFF | TGTGCCAGCAGTGGTACGCGTGTGAACAATGAGCAGTTCTTC
TRBD2 | TRBJ2-1 | TRBV7-9 | - | CASSSSAGLAASYNEQFF | TGTGCCAGCAGCTCGTCGGCTGGGCTAGCGGCCTCCTACAATGAGCAGTTCTTC
TRBD1 | TRBJ2-7 | TRBV6-6 | few | CASSRQGSPAEQYF | TGTGCCAGCAGTCGACAGGGGTCCCCCGCCGAGCAGTACTTC
- | TRBJ2-4 | TRBV28 | many | CASSSGLVVNIQYF | TGTGCCAGCAGCTCGGGGCTAGTTGTGAACATTCAGTACTTC
- | TRBJ2-2 | TRBV6-2/TRBV6-3 | few | CASSYRRDTGELFF | TGTGCCAGCAGTTACCGCAGGGACACCGGGGAGCTGTTTTTT
TRBD1 | TRBJ1-1 | TRBV20-1 | - | CSARLGTGKNTEAFF | TGCAGTGCTAGATTGGGGACAGGGAAGAACACTGAAGCTTTCTTT
TRBD1 | TRBJ2-3 | TRBV4-2 | - | CASSQDPEGTGGVDTQYF | TGTGCCAGCAGCCAAGATCCGGAGGGGACAGGGGGCGTAGATACGCAGTATTTT
- | TRBJ2-1 | TRBV6-2/TRBV6-3 | - | CASSYTVYNEQFF | TGTGCCAGCAGTTACACAGTCTACAATGAGCAGTTCTTC
- | TRBJ2-7 | TRBV5-1 | - | CASSVRGNYEQYF | TGCGCCAGCAGCGTGAGGGGCAACTACGAGCAGTACTTC